The 20 T cell receptor beta chains presented below share a single source sample, sequenced in a study of CD8 T cells in Susac syndrome (dated by TCRdb to about 2019). Library method: the immunoSEQ multiplex PCR assay. RNA was extracted with the RNeasy kit and roughly 0.45 to 1 ug was reverse transcribed using random hexamers. Clones were called with MiXCR by TCRdb after fastp trimmed the public reads at Q25, and only in-frame beta chains were retained. Rows matching on CDR3 protein sequence are summarized as one entry with the most common DNA and genes. The sample contains roughly 400,000 distinct CDR3 sequences, 75% to 90% of them found a single time. The top ten clones comprise about 0.1% of the sample. Input material: CD8+ T cells from PBMCs. The source of these receptors is a human donor with multiple sclerosis.

V is TRBV27 and J is TRBJ1-4; possible D gene TRBD1, 5 bases. Per germline, CDR1 MNHEY and CDR2 SMNVEV (reference sequence). V was shortened by 3 bases and J by 12 bases, with 11 bases between the two germline ends. The CDR3 runs to 12 residues. The CDR3 sequence is CASSFGGEELFF. CDR3 DNA sequence: TGTGCCAGCAGTTTTGGAGGGGAAGAACTGTTTTTT.

The gene calls are TRBV12-3 or TRBV12-4 and TRBJ2-3, with 10 bases matching TRBD1. The CDR3 is 16 residues long. The trim removed 5 bases at V and 2 bases at J, leaving 7 bases unmatched. CDR3 protein: CASSRMTGGLTDTQYF. CDR3 DNA: TGTGCCAGCAGTCGTATGACAGGGGGCCTCACAGATACGCAGTATTTT.

This chain links TRBV29-1 with TRBJ1-1; TRBD1 matches 8 bases. From germline, CDR1 is SQVTM and CDR2 ANQGSEA. Unmatched junction bases numbered 21, after V lost 6 bases and J lost 6 bases. CDR3 size: 17 residues. In DNA, the CDR3 is TGCAGCGTATACCCGGTAGAGGCAGGGGGCATAGGAGCTGAAGCTTTCTTT. Its protein product is CSVYPVEAGGIGAEAFF.

V gene TRBV11-2 combines with J gene TRBJ2-7; D ambiguous. The CDR3 consists of 12 residues. V lost 5 bases and J lost 3, with 8 bases in between. Germline assignment: CDR1 SGHAT and CDR2 FQNNGV. CDR3 in amino acids: CASSDLNYEQYF. The CDR3 DNA follows: TGTGCCAGCAGCGATCTCAACTACGAGCAGTACTTC.

The V gene is TRBV20-1, the J gene TRBJ2-1; 9 nucleotides agree with TRBD1. Germline V gene lookup returns CDR1 DFQATT and CDR2 SNEGSKA (reference sequence). CDR3 size: 16 residues. J lost 6 bases, V lost 3 bases, and 12 bases had no gene match. CDR3 in DNA: TGCAGTGCTAGTCCAAATCCGGGACAGGGATTCAATGAGCAGTTCTTC. As protein: CSASPNPGQGFNEQFF.

The V gene is TRBV5-1, the J gene TRBJ1-2; 7 bases are a match to TRBD1. Germline V gene lookup returns CDR1 SGHRS and CDR2 YFSETQ. J lost 0 bases, V lost 4 bases, and 9 bases had no gene match. The CDR3 runs to 16 residues. The CDR3 nucleotides read TGCGCCAGCAGCCCCCTCGGACAGGACGCTAACTATGGCTACACCTTC. It codes for CASSPLGQDANYGYTF.

This chain joins TRBV30 and TRBJ1-1, with D perhaps matching TRBD1 (5 bases). The V gene lost 0 bases and the J gene lost 7 bases, with 15 bases spanning the gap. Germline CDR1 and CDR2: GTSNPN and SVGIG (reference sequence). The CDR3 runs 14 residues. The DNA for the CDR3 is TGTGCCTGGAGTGTACTTGGGGGGGGTGTTGAAGCTTTCTTT. Its translation: CAWSVLGGGVEAFF.

A note on this clonotype: Lacking the conserved final phenylalanine or tryptophan, this CDR3 likely reflects a read error. The chain joins TRBV19 to TRBJ2-7; 10 bases are shared with TRBD2. Germline assignment: CDR1 LNHDA and CDR2 SQIVND (reference sequence). V lost 1 base to trimming and J lost 2 bases; unmatched junction nucleotides: 11. The CDR3 loop spans 18 amino acids. The CDR3 DNA is TGTGCCAGTAGTATAGCTCCGGGACTAGCGAGGAGGGCCTACGAGCAGTACTCC. Amino acids: CASSIAPGLARRAYEQYS.

This clonotype was seen a few times. The chain uses TRBV6-5 and TRBJ1-5; D possibly corresponds to TRBD1 (5 bases). Deletions cut 4 bases from V and 3 bases from J, with 16 bases between. The germline CDR1 and CDR2 sequences are MNHEY and SVGAGI. CDR3 length equals 16 residues. The CDR3 region has the DNA TGTGCCAGCAGTTTCACACAGGTAAAATACAATCAGCCCCAGCATTTT. This encodes CASSFTQVKYNQPQHF.

The chain employs TRBV20-1 and TRBJ2-7, with TRBD2 matching 7 bases. The CDR3 totals 15 residues. Germline V lookup: CDR1 DFQATT, CDR2 SNEGSKA (reference sequence). V was pared by 6 bases and J by 2 bases, with 13 bases of the junction left unmatched. The chain's CDR3 is CSAPGLQRSTYEQYF. The CDR3, as DNA: TGCAGTGCACCGGGACTACAACGCTCAACCTACGAGCAGTACTTC.

The rearrangement links TRBV11-2 to TRBJ2-3; no clear D gene. The V end was cut by 0 bases, the J end by 5 bases, with 6 bases between. The germline V gene has CDR1 SGHAT and CDR2 FQNNGV. The CDR3 is made up of 13 amino acids. Here the CDR3 reads CASSLEMGDTQYF. The CDR3 region has the DNA TGTGCCAGCAGCTTAGAAATGGGAGATACGCAGTATTTT.

As DNA, the CDR3 is TGCAGTGCTAGAGATATGACAGGGGGCGCGGACGAGCAGTACTTC. It yields the protein CSARDMTGGADEQYF. The chain joins TRBV20-1 to TRBJ2-7, with TRBD1 identical over 10 bases. CDR3 length: 15 amino acids. J gave up 5 bases and V 0 bases, and 7 bases lay outside the gene matches. Germline lookup yields CDR1 DFQATT and CDR2 SNEGSKA (reference sequence).

V gene TRBV7-9 combines with J gene TRBJ1-3; D not resolved. CDR3 length: 17 amino acids. The V gene lost 4 bases and the J gene lost 4 bases, with 20 bases spanning the gap. Germline V lookup: CDR1 SEHNR, CDR2 FQNEAQ (reference sequence). The CDR3 nucleotides are TGTGCCAGCAGCTCCCGATATGGAGAGGACTCCGGAAACACCATATATTTT. Its translation: CASSSRYGEDSGNTIYF.

The chain couples TRBV27 to TRBJ1-1, with D possibly being TRBD1 (6 bases). The CDR3 is 14 residues long. The germline gives CDR1 MNHEY, CDR2 SMNVEV (reference sequence). V was cut by 1 base and J by 5 bases, with 11 bases left in between. CDR3 residues: CASSLLYRVTEAFF. CDR3 DNA sequence: TGTGCCAGCAGTTTATTATACAGGGTAACTGAAGCTTTCTTT.

CDR3: CASSPGTAHNEQFF. CDR3 sequence (DNA): TGTGCCAGCAGTCCGGGGACAGCCCACAATGAGCAGTTCTTC. The chain has TRBV27 and TRBJ2-1; TRBD1 aligns across 7 bases. Per the germline V gene, CDR1 is MNHEY and CDR2 is SMNVEV (reference sequence). Unmatched junction bases numbered 6, after V lost 5 bases and J lost 5 bases. This CDR3 is 14 amino acids long.

This chain links TRBV7-6 with TRBJ2-7; TRBD2 matches 8 bases. Germline CDR1 SGHVS, CDR2 FNYEAQ. The CDR3 is made up of 16 amino acids. V lost 4 bases to trimming and J lost 5 bases; unmatched junction nucleotides: 13. The DNA for the CDR3 is TGTGCCAGCAGCTCAAAAATAACCGGGACTAGTGACGAGCAGTACTTC. Translating it yields CASSSKITGTSDEQYF.

The J gene is TRBJ2-7, the V gene TRBV4-1; TRBD1 agrees at 8 bases. The V segment lost 0 bases and the J segment 0 bases; nucleotides outside the gene matches: 10. CDR1 MGHRA and CDR2 YSYEKL come from the germline V gene. The length of the CDR3 is 18 residues. The CDR3 bases are TGCGCCAGCAGCCAAGATGCTTCCGGGACAGGCTTCTCCTACGAGCAGTACTTC. This encodes CASSQDASGTGFSYEQYF.

The chain recombines TRBV6-1 with TRBJ2-1, with TRBD2 matching over 10 bases. The V segment lost 6 bases and the J segment 5 bases; nucleotides outside the gene matches: 25. This CDR3 contains 21 residues. Per the germline V gene, CDR1 is MNHNS and CDR2 is SASEGT. The CDR3 coding sequence is TGTGCCAGCAGCCGCCCCCCCGGACTAGCGGACCTTGGTGGGGCTGACAATGAGCAGTTCTTC. Protein sequence: CASSRPPGLADLGGADNEQFF.

The chain is built from TRBV6-1 and TRBJ2-5, with 9 bases identical to TRBD1. The CDR3 length is 16 residues. The germline gives CDR1 MNHNS, CDR2 SASEGT. V shed 2 bases and J 5 bases; nucleotides not matched to a gene: 9. DNA of the CDR3: TGTGCCAGCAGTGAACCGGGACAGGGATGGTGGGAGACCCAGTACTTC. Its protein is CASSEPGQGWWETQYF.

The chain joins TRBV4-1 to TRBJ2-2, with D perhaps matching TRBD1 (6 bases). This CDR3 is 14 amino acids long. The V gene lost 1 base and the J gene lost 7 bases, with 10 bases spanning the gap. CDR1 is MGHRA, CDR2 YSYEKL, per germline. The CDR3 bases are TGCGCCAGCAGCCAAGGGGTAGGGGGCGGGGAGCTGTTTTTT. This codes for CASSQGVGGGELFF.